This passage covers 18 T cell receptor beta chains from one sample sequenced in a study of blood T cell repertoires in COVID-19. The table came from immunoSEQ multiplex PCR; TCRdb's copy has only in-frame clones and leaves some out. The table includes about 200,000 clones, approximately 82% detected once. The sequencing input was peripheral blood. The receptors here all came from a human donor with acute or convalescent COVID-19. The donor label of this sample is uncertain.

CDR3 DNA: TGTGCCACCGGGGCCAACTCCTACAATGAGCAGTTCTTC. This translates into CATGANSYNEQFF. This chain joins TRBV24-1 and TRBJ2-1; perhaps TRBD1 as D (5 bases). V was trimmed by 9 bases and J by 0 bases, leaving 8 bases between them. Germline CDR1 reads KGHDR; CDR2 reads SFDVKD. The CDR3 runs 13 residues.

Concerning this clone: The same CDR3 is also encoded by other DNA sequences in this sample. This chain joins TRBV2 and TRBJ1-3, with 7 bases identical to TRBD1. Germline CDR1 and CDR2: SNHLY and FYNNEI. The CDR3 is made up of 15 amino acids. Losses at the gene ends were 6 bases for V and 4 bases for J; bases not matched to a gene: 9. This chain's CDR3 is CASSADRVSGNTIYF. The DNA for the CDR3 is TGTGCCAGCAGCGCAGACAGGGTCTCAGGAAACACCATATATTTT.

A single count supports this clone. The rearrangement uses TRBV28 and TRBJ2-7; no clear D gene. Per germline, CDR1 MDHEN and CDR2 SYDVKM. CDR3 length: 14 residues. V lost 5 bases, J lost 5 bases, and 16 bases lay in between. The CDR3 protein is CASSPPPQENEQYF. The CDR3 bases are TGTGCCAGCAGTCCTCCTCCCCAAGAGAACGAGCAGTACTTC.

The chain carries TRBV9 and TRBJ2-2; 8 bases are shared with TRBD2. Germline V gene data show CDR1 as SGDLS and CDR2 as YYNGEE. This CDR3 comprises 17 residues. The ends lost 5 bases at V and 0 bases at J; junction bases unmatched: 9. The CDR3 sequence is CASSPIRTSSNTGELFF. CDR3 coding DNA: TGTGCCAGCAGTCCCATTCGGACTAGCTCGAACACCGGGGAGCTGTTTTTT.

The chain combines TRBV5-1 with TRBJ1-3, with 7 positions matching TRBD1. The ends lost 1 base at V and 4 bases at J; junction bases unmatched: 11. The CDR3 has 17 residues. Germline CDR1 reads SGHRS; CDR2 reads YFSETQ. Written as DNA, the CDR3 is TGCGCCAGCAGCTTGACTGGGGAAGGACAGGAAGGAAACACCATATATTTT. Amino acids: CASSLTGEGQEGNTIYF.

J is TRBJ2-1 and V is TRBV7-8; TRBD2 matches at 9 bases. V lost 7 bases to trimming and J lost 9 bases; unmatched junction nucleotides: 13. This CDR3 comprises 15 residues. Germline CDR1 reads SGHVS; CDR2 reads FQNEAQ. CDR3 in amino acids: CASTPDGGRDGEQFF. CDR3 in DNA: TGTGCCAGCACCCCCGATGGCGGGAGGGATGGTGAGCAGTTCTTC.

This clone has just a few counts. The chain is built from TRBV7-9 and TRBJ1-1; D perhaps matches TRBD1 (5 bases). This CDR3 has 16 amino acids. From germline, CDR1 is SEHNR and CDR2 FQNEAQ (reference sequence). The V end lost 5 bases, the J end lost 4 bases, and 20 bases lay between the germline ends. For the CDR3, the DNA is TGTGCCAGCAGCCTTTCGGGGGGAGGGGATGGCACTGAAGCTTTCTTT. This codes for CASSLSGGGDGTEAFF.

The gene calls are TRBV18 and TRBJ1-6; no clear D gene. The CDR3 is 14 residues long. Trimming stripped 3 bases from V and 5 bases from J, with 8 bases between. CDR1 and CDR2 (germline): KGHSH, LQKENI. For the CDR3, the DNA is TGTGCCAGCTCACCGCAGGTGGATAATTCACCCCTCCACTTT. Translating gives CASSPQVDNSPLHF.

The chain links TRBV28 to TRBJ2-7; unclear D gene. CDR1 MDHEN and CDR2 SYDVKM come from the germline V gene. The CDR3 is 17 amino acids. V gave up 2 bases and J gave up 4 bases, with 21 bases separating them. The CDR3 sequence: CASSLDALGSSVYEQYF. In DNA, the CDR3 is TGTGCCAGCAGTTTAGATGCGCTCGGGTCCTCCGTATACGAGCAGTACTTC.

This clone was seen only a few times. The chain couples TRBV9 to TRBJ1-6; D not certain. The CDR3 is 14 amino acids. Trimming pared 3 bases from V and 6 bases from J, leaving 10 bases between. CDR1 and CDR2 (germline): SGDLS, YYNGEE. As DNA, the CDR3 is TGTGCCAGCAGCGGAGGACTGCTTAATTCACCCCTCCACTTT. Protein product: CASSGGLLNSPLHF.

The chain links TRBV9 to TRBJ2-2, with 8 bases fitting TRBD1. CDR3 length equals 16 residues. Per the germline V gene, CDR1 is SGDLS and CDR2 is YYNGEE. V lost 0 bases and J lost 4; bases outside the gene matches: 5. The CDR3 spells CASSVVSGGFTGELFF. The CDR3, as DNA: TGTGCCAGCAGCGTAGTGTCAGGGGGCTTCACCGGGGAGCTGTTTTTT.

This clone was detected once. This rearrangement joins TRBV5-1 to TRBJ1-1, with a possible D match to TRBD1 (5 bases). CDR1 and CDR2 from the germline V gene are SGHRS and YFSETQ. V lost 0 bases and J 0 bases, leaving 12 bases between the germline ends. This CDR3 has 16 residues. In DNA, the CDR3 is TGCGCCAGCAGCTTGGCCTCCGGACAAATGAACACTGAAGCTTTCTTT. Translating it yields CASSLASGQMNTEAFF.

V gene TRBV4-1 combines with J gene TRBJ2-7; D is unresolved. The CDR3 covers 13 residues. Deletions cut 3 bases from V and 3 bases from J, with 9 bases between. Looked up from germline, CDR1 is MGHRA and CDR2 is YSYEKL. The CDR3 region has the DNA TGCGCCAGCAGCCAGGGCAGTCTCTACGAGCAGTACTTC. Amino acids: CASSQGSLYEQYF.

The chain employs TRBV5-8 and TRBJ1-6; D is undetermined. Between the trimmed V and J ends, which lost 6 bases and 5 bases, there was a span of 3 bases. The CDR3 is made up of 11 amino acids. Germline assignment: CDR1 SGHTS and CDR2 YDEGEE. The CDR3 region is CASTDNSPLHF. Here the CDR3 DNA reads TGTGCCAGCACCGATAATTCACCCCTCCACTTT.

The genes are TRBV3-1 (or the pseudogene TRBV3-2) and TRBJ1-5; D gene unclear. The CDR3 loop spans 13 amino acids. V shed 1 base and J shed 6 bases, with 7 bases lying between them. CDR1 is LGHDT and CDR2 is YNNKEL in the germline V gene (reference sequence). In DNA, the CDR3 is TGTGCCAGCAGCCAAGGTTCGGGTCAGCCCCAGCATTTT. This codes for CASSQGSGQPQHF.

V gene TRBV5-8 combines with J gene TRBJ1-1, with TRBD1 as a possible D gene (6 bases). The CDR3 is 14 amino acids. From germline, CDR1 is SGHTS and CDR2 YDEGEE. Between the trimmed V and J ends, which lost 3 bases and 1 base, there was a span of 10 bases. In DNA form, the CDR3 reads TGTGCCAGCAGCTGGGGGCAGCGGAACACTGAAGCTTTCTTT. Its protein is CASSWGQRNTEAFF. The full variable domain, completed using reference TRBV5-8 and TRBJ1-1, is EAGVTQSPTHLIKTRGQQATLRCSPISGHTSVYWYQQALGLGLQFLLWYDEGEERNRGNFPPRFSGRQFPNYSSELNVNALELEDSALYLCASSWGQRNTEAFFGQGTRLTVV.

As to this clone: The identical CDR3 is also encoded by other nucleotide sequences in the sample. The chain couples TRBV24-1 to TRBJ1-1; D possibly corresponds to TRBD1 (6 bases). The germline gives CDR1 KGHDR, CDR2 SFDVKD. The germline V and J ends were trimmed by 5 bases and 4 bases, with 13 bases remaining between them. The CDR3 totals 14 residues. CDR3 sequence: CATSARGGGTEAFF. The CDR3, as DNA: TGTGCCACCAGTGCACGAGGGGGGGGCACTGAAGCTTTCTTT.

The rearrangement uses TRBV5-6 and TRBJ1-1; 10 nucleotides align to TRBD1. The trim removed 2 bases at V and 10 bases at J, leaving 2 bases unmatched. The CDR3 totals 12 residues. Germline V gene data show CDR1 as SGHDT and CDR2 as YYEEEE. CDR3 bases: TGTGCCAGCAGCTTCGACAGGGGGCGAGCTTTCTTT. Residues: CASSFDRGRAFF. The whole variable domain, filled in from reference TRBV5-6 and TRBJ1-1, reads DAGVTQSPTHLIKTRGQQVTLRCSPKSGHDTVSWYQQALGQGPQFIFQYYEEEERQRGNFPDRFSGHQFPNYSSELNVNALLLGDSALYLCASSFDRGRAFFGQGTRLTVV.